This T cell receptor (beta chain) originates from a study of beta chain features in type 1 diabetes. Background on the study: Cells sorted and examined across all samples totaled 85 million to 110 million.

The CDR3 length is 13 residues. V lost 2 bases to trimming and J lost 5 bases, with 9 bases between them. Germline V gene data show CDR1 as MDHEN and CDR2 as SYDVKM. Isolated RNA was reverse transcribed in full, so expressed TCRB transcripts were sequenced. Clones were read by immunoSEQ multiplex PCR, and TCRdb kept only the in-frame ones, dropping some. The sample lists about 140,000 clones, less than 10% occurring once. The study, taken as a whole, reports: Significant though moderate, a shortening of TCRB CDR3s appeared in all four CD4+ subsets of Type 1 diabetes patients. Researchers cautioned that cDNA sequencing could over-represent cells with high TCR expression.

By way of CD45RO/CCR7/CD25/CD127/CD95/CD27, the CD4+ regulatory, stem cell-like memory, central memory and naive cells were sorted. This clone was seen at least ten times. The target antigen is unknown. The material sequenced was central memory CD4+ T cells from blood. This chain connects TRBV28 to TRBJ2-5; D unclear. The source of this sequence is a woman between 35 and 50 years old in good health. CDR3 region: CASSLEEKETQYF. The CDR3, as DNA: TGTGCCAGCAGTTTAGAGGAGAAGGAGACCCAGTACTTC.